The rows below give T cell receptor beta chains drawn from one sample of a study of Graves' ophthalmopathy and Graves' hyperthyroidism. MiXCR, applied by TCRdb to the multiplex PCR reads, yields one record per CDR3 protein. The sample has about 740,000 distinct CDR3 sequences; roughly 41% are singletons. Material for sequencing was peripheral blood. The source of these receptors is an adult man with Graves' ophthalmopathy. Each CDR3 is given with its conserved first and last residue. The D gene is left open where the match is weak. Size is stated for part of the rows, as once, few or many counts, or as a class when the clone is expanded.

many	TRBJ1-5	TRBD1	TRBV7-9	CASSPTGQGSQPQHF	TGTGCCAGCAGCCCGACGGGACAGGGGAGTCAGCCCCAGCATTTT
few	TRBJ1-4	-	TRBV7-9	CASSLFSTTNEKLFF	TGTGCCAGCAGCTTGTTCTCTACAACTAATGAAAAACTGTTTTTT
few	TRBJ2-7	-	TRBV12-3/TRBV12-4	CASTPNGHGTATYEQYF	TGTGCCAGCACCCCGAACGGACACGGGACTGCCACCTACGAGCAGTACTTC
-	TRBJ1-6	-	TRBV5-4	CANSLTPGPNSPLHF	TGTGCCAACAGTCTAACCCCGGGACCTAATTCACCCCTCCACTTT
many	TRBJ2-7	-	TRBV19	CASSPSHTYEQYF	TGTGCCAGTAGTCCATCACACACCTACGAGCAGTACTTC
-	TRBJ1-1	-	TRBV7-9	CASSPPAGNTEAFF	TGTGCCAGCAGCCCACCGGCCGGGAACACTGAAGCTTTCTTT
-	TRBJ2-5	TRBD1	TRBV10-3	CAIAVQTGGETQYF	TGTGCCATCGCCGTTCAAACAGGGGGGGAGACCCAGTACTTC
few	TRBJ2-2	-	TRBV7-2	CASSHPGGWELFF	TGTGCCAGCAGCCACCCGGGGGGCTGGGAGCTGTTTTTT
many	TRBJ2-5	-	TRBV7-2	CASSLGWGEVGTQYF	TGTGCCAGCAGCTTAGGATGGGGCGAGGTCGGGACCCAGTACTTC
many	TRBJ1-5	-	TRBV19	CASSMQGGQPQHF	TGTGCCAGTAGTATGCAGGGAGGGCAGCCCCAGCATTTT
many	TRBJ1-5	TRBD1	TRBV20-1	CSARQGVEPQHF	TGCAGTGCTAGACAGGGGGTTGAGCCCCAGCATTTT
-	TRBJ1-1	TRBD1	TRBV12-3/TRBV12-4	CASSSYRGTEAFF	TGTGCCAGCAGTTCTTACAGGGGAACTGAAGCTTTCTTT
-	TRBJ2-5	TRBD1	TRBV10-2	CASYSGQGGETQYF	TGCGCCAGTTACTCGGGACAGGGAGGGGAGACCCAGTACTTC
many	TRBJ1-5	TRBD1	TRBV24-1	CASRTGGGQPQHF	TGTGCCAGCAGGACAGGGGGCGGTCAGCCCCAGCATTTT
-	TRBJ1-1	TRBD1	TRBV20-1	CSAAGGRNTEAFF	TGCAGTGCTGCAGGGGGTAGGAACACTGAAGCTTTCTTT
many	TRBJ1-4	-	TRBV2	CASSRTGRATNEKLFF	TGTGCCAGCAGTAGGACCGGGAGAGCAACTAATGAAAAACTGTTTTTT
many	TRBJ1-5	-	TRBV19	CASRWAQNQPQHF	TGTGCCAGTAGGTGGGCGCAGAATCAGCCCCAGCATTTT
-	TRBJ2-7	TRBD1	TRBV10-3	CASSVRDRGNEQYF	TGTGCCAGCAGCGTCCGGGACAGGGGTAACGAGCAGTACTTC
many	TRBJ2-1	-	TRBV10-1	CASSWTRNNEQFF	TGCGCCAGCAGCTGGACTCGAAACAATGAGCAGTTCTTC
-	TRBJ1-5	-	TRBV24-1	CATSDLGGGAETQHF	TGTGCCACCAGTGATTTAGGCGGGGGAGCGGAGACCCAGCATTTT
few	TRBJ2-5	TRBD1	TRBV2	CASKARTGYRETQYF	TGTGCCAGCAAAGCCAGGACAGGGTACCGTGAGACCCAGTACTTC
few	TRBJ1-1	-	TRBV12-3/TRBV12-4	CASSFRGGGDTEAFF	TGTGCCAGCAGTTTTCGAGGAGGGGGAGACACTGAAGCTTTCTTT
-	TRBJ1-2	TRBD1	TRBV13	CASSSGDRGTNYGYTF	TGTGCCAGCAGCTCCGGGGACAGAGGGACTAACTATGGCTACACCTTC
-	TRBJ1-5	TRBD1	TRBV6-1	CASSGQGFNQPQHF	TGTGCCAGCAGTGGACAGGGTTTCAATCAGCCCCAGCATTTT
many	TRBJ1-5	-	TRBV20-1	CSGWDSNQPQHF	TGCAGTGGTTGGGATAGCAATCAGCCCCAGCATTTT
-	TRBJ1-1	TRBD1	TRBV29-1	CSVGGWNTEAFF	TGCAGCGTAGGGGGCTGGAACACTGAAGCTTTCTTT
-	TRBJ2-7	TRBD1	TRBV7-3	CASSIGTGGTYEQYF	TGTGCCAGCAGCATTGGGACAGGGGGCACGTACGAGCAGTACTTC
many	TRBJ2-6	-	TRBV2	CASSDPGWGTWANVLTF	TGTGCCAGCAGTGACCCGGGGTGGGGGACGTGGGCCAACGTCCTGACTTTC
-	TRBJ1-1	TRBD1	TRBV10-3	CASSYPWGQLMNTEAFF	TGTGCCAGCAGTTACCCTTGGGGACAGCTCATGAACACTGAAGCTTTCTTT